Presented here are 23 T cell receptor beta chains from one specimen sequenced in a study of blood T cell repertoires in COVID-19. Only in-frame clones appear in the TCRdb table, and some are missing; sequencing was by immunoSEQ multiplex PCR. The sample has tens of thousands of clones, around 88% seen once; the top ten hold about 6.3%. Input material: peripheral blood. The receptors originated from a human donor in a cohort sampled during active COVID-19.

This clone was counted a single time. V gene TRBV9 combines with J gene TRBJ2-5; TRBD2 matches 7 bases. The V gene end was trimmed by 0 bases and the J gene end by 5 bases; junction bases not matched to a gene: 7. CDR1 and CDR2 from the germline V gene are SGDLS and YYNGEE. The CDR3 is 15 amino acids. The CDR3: CASSVVSEGGETQYF. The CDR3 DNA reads TGTGCCAGCAGCGTAGTCTCGGAGGGAGGGGAGACCCAGTACTTC.

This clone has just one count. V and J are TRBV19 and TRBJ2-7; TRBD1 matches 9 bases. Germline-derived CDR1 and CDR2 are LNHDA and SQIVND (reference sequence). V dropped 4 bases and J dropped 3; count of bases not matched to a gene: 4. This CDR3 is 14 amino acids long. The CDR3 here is CASSTGTGNYEQYF. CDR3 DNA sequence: TGTGCCAGTAGTACGGGGACAGGGAACTACGAGCAGTACTTC.

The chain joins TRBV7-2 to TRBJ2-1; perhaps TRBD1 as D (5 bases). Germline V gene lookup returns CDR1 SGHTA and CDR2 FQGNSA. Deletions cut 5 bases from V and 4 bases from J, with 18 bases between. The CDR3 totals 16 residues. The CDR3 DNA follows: TGTGCCAGCAGCCCACATCCTGGGGCTTATTACAATGAGCAGTTCTTC. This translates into CASSPHPGAYYNEQFF. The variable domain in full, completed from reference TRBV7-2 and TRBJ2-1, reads GAGVSQSPSNKVTEKGKDVELRCDPISGHTALYWYRQSLGQGLEFLIYFQGNSAPDKSGLPSDRFSAERTGGSVSTLTIQRTQQEDSAVYLCASSPHPGAYYNEQFFGPGTRLTVL.

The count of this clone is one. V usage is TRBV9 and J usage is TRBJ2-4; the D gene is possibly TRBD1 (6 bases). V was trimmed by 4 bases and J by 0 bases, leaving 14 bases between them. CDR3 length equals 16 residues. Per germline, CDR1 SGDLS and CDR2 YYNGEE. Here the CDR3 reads CASSPGDRLAKNIQYF. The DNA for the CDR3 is TGTGCCAGCAGCCCAGGAGACAGGCTAGCCAAAAACATTCAGTACTTC.

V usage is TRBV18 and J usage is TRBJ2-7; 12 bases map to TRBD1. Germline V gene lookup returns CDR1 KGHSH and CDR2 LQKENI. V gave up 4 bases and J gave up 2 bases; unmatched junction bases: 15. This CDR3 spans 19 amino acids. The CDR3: CASSLTPGQGAGGTYEQYF. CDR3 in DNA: TGTGCCAGCTCACTAACTCCGGGACAGGGGGCCGGGGGAACCTACGAGCAGTACTTC.

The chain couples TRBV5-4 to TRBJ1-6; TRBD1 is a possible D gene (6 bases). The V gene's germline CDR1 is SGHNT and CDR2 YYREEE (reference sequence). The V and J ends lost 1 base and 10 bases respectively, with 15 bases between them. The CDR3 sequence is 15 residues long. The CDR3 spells CASSLTGTIGSPLHF. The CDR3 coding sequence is TGTGCCAGCAGCTTGACCGGGACAATAGGATCACCCCTCCACTTT.

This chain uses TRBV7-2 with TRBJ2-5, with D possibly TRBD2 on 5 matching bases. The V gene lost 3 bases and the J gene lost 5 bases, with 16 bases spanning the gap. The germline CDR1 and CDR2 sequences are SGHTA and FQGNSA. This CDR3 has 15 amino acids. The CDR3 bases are TGTGCCAGCAGCTTGAGCGACGAGGAGGTCGAGACCCAGTACTTC. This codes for CASSLSDEEVETQYF.

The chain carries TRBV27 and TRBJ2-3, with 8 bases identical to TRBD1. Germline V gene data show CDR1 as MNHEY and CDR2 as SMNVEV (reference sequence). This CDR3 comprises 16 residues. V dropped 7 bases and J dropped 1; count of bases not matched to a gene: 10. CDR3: CASNARTGWGTDTQYF. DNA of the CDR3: TGTGCCAGCAATGCTAGGACAGGGTGGGGCACAGATACGCAGTATTTT.

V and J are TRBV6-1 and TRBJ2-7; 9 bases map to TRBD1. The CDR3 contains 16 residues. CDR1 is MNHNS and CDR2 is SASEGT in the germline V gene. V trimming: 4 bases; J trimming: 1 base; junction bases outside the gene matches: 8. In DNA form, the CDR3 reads TGTGCCAGCAGTGTCGATCCGGGACAGGGATCCTACGAGCAGTACTTC. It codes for CASSVDPGQGSYEQYF.

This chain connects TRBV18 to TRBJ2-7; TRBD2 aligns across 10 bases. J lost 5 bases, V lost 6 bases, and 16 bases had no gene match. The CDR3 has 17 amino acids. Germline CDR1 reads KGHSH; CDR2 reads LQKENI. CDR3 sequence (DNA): TGTGCCAGCTCTCCCTCGGCGACTAGCGGGCCCTCGAACGAGCAGTACTTC. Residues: CASSPSATSGPSNEQYF.

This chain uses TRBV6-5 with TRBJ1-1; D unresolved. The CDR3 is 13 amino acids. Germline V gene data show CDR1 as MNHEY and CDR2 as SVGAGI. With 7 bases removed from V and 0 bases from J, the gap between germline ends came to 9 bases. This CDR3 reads CASTIRMNTEAFF. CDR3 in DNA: TGTGCCAGCACTATCAGGATGAACACTGAAGCTTTCTTT.

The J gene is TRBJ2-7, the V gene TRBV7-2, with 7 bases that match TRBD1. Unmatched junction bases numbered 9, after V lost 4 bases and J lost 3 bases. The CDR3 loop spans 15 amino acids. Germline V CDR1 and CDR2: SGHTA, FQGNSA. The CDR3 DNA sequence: TGTGCCAGCAGCTCCTACCCCGGGACAGTCTACGAGCAGTACTTC. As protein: CASSSYPGTVYEQYF.

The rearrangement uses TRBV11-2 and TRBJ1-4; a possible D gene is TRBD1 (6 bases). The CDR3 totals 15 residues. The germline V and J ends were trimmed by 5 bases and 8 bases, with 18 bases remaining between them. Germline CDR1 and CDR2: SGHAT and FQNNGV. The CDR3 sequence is CASSLPQGAGEKLFF. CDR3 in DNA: TGTGCCAGCAGCCTGCCACAGGGAGCAGGAGAAAAACTGTTTTTT.

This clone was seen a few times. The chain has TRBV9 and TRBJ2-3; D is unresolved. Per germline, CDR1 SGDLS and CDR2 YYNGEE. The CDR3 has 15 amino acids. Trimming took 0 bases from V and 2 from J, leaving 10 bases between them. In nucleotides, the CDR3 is TGTGCCAGCAGCGTAGTCAACAGCCTCACAGATACGCAGTATTTT. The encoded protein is CASSVVNSLTDTQYF.

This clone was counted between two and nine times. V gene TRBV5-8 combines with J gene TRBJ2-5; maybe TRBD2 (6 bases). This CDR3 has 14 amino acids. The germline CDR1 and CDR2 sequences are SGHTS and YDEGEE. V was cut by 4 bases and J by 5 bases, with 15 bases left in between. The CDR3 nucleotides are TGTGCCAGCAGCCCGCGGGGAGGAATGGAGACCCAGTACTTC. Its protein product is CASSPRGGMETQYF.

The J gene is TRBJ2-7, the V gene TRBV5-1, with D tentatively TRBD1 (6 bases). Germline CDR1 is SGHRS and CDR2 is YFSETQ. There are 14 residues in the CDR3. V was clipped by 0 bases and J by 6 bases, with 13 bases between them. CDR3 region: CASSLGGPPPEQYF. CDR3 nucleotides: TGCGCCAGCAGCTTGGGGGGGCCCCCACCCGAGCAGTACTTC.

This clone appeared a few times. Here the CDR3 reads CASSLTTGTGVSYEQYF. The CDR3 DNA follows: TGTGCCAGCAGCCTAACCACGGGGACAGGGGTCTCCTACGAGCAGTACTTC. V gene TRBV4-2 combines with J gene TRBJ2-7; 10 bases match TRBD1. V dropped 4 bases and J dropped 0; count of bases not matched to a gene: 9. The CDR3 totals 17 residues. CDR1 LGHNA and CDR2 YNFKEQ come from the germline V gene.

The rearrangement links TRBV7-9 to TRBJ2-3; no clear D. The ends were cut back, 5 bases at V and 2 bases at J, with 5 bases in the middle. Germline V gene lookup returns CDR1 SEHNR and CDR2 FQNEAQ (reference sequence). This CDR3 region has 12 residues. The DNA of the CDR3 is TGTGCCAGCAGCATTCACACAGATACGCAGTATTTT. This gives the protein CASSIHTDTQYF.

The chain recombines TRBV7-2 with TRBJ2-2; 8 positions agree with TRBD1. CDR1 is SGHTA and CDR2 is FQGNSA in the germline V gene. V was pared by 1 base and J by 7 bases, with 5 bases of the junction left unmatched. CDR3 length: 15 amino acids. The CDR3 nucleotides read TGTGCCAGCAGCTTAGATGGGACAGGAGTCGGGGAGCTGTTTTTT. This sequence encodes CASSLDGTGVGELFF.

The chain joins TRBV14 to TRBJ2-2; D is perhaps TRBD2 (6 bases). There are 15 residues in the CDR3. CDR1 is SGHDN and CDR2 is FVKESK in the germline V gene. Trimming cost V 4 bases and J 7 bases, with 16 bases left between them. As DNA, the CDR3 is TGTGCCAGCAGCCGACCGGGACTGACCCACGGGGAGCTGTTTTTT. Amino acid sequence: CASSRPGLTHGELFF.

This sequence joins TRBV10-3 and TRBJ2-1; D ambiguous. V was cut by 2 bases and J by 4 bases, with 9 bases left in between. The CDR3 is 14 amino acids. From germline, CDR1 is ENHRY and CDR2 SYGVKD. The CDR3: CAISEEQNYNEQFF. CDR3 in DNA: TGTGCCATCAGTGAGGAACAGAATTACAATGAGCAGTTCTTC.

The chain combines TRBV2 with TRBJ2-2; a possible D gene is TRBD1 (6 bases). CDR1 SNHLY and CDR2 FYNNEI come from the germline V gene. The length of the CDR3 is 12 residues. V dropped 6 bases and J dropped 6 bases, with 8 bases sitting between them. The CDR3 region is CASRDRSGELFF. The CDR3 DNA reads TGTGCCAGCAGAGACAGGTCCGGGGAGCTGTTTTTT.

For the CDR3, the DNA is TGTGCCAGCAGCGTAGTAAGCGCCTACAATGAGCAGTTCTTC. This encodes CASSVVSAYNEQFF. This chain links TRBV9 with TRBJ2-1; D uncertain. The germline V and J ends were trimmed by 0 bases and 2 bases, with 6 bases remaining between them. Looked up from germline, CDR1 is SGDLS and CDR2 is YYNGEE. This CDR3 region has 14 residues.